The sequence of this T cell receptor beta chain was determined in a study of T cell responses to AZD1222 COVID-19 vaccine (TCRdb year 2021). In the study overall: TCR sequencing covered more than 230 trial participants: roughly 200 given two doses of AZD1222 and around 26 given two doses of MenACWY control vaccine. Trial participants were enrolled by age into 18-55, 56-69 and 70-plus year subgroups, with 148, 28 and 57 TCR-sequenced participants respectively.

General findings and caveats noted by the study authors: Spike-specific TCR breadth and depth rose significantly after two AZD1222 doses compared with day 0 and with MenACWY recipients. Only five to seven AZD1222 recipients were SARS-CoV-2 seropositive at baseline, limiting conclusions about previously exposed vaccinees. The 56-69-year group was small, and its depth increase did not reach significance, likely because of low power. Because no samples from the day 14 peak response were available, repertoires could be characterized only after the peak T cell response. The whole spike protein was spanned by vaccine-associated CD4 TCRs, and dominant responses were seen in regions 160-218 and 743-854. Most participants were white British and females outnumbered males, and the authors suggested that clonal diversity may have been underestimated. Reportedly, close to half of the unique spike-specific TCRs recognized epitopes lying outside the regions that are mutated in the B.1.351 and B.1.1.7 variants.

Details on this clone: The target of this receptor is not known. No clone much larger than this one lies a single base away; base qualities are absent.

The CDR3 holds 16 amino acids from the cysteine to the phenylalanine. Left in the record is the CDR3 DNA by itself, 48 bases read in frame from the first base. The CDR3 regions of human TCRbeta chains were analyzed by immunosequencing. The original methods were these. TCRs in the repertoires were compared against a reference library of SARS-CoV-2-specific TCRs that had been generated with the MIRA antigen-specificity platform. Breadth was defined as the fraction of unique TCRs that were SARS-CoV-2-associated. Depth was defined as the fraction of total T cells that were SARS-CoV-2-associated. Using the MIRA data, each spike-specific TCR was assigned both to the spike region to which the TCR was reactive and to a CD4 or CD8 class. Log10-transformed breadth and depth values were compared by one-way ANOVA with Sidak's multiple comparisons tests. The immuneACCESS repertoire file appears here via TCRdb, limited to in-frame rearrangements. These files lack a portion of the clones; in checked studies, under half of the deficit traces to unresolved V genes, and the cause of the others is not known. The V and J calls and clone size are taken from that table; D and trimming were inferred from the DNA. The sample contains approximately 150,000 clones, roughly nine tenths of them found a single time. About 3.3% of the sample goes to the ten largest clones.

The time point label on this specimen signifies: about 28 days (+/-7) after the second vaccine dose. AZD1222 recipients with second doses at about 4 weeks or about 12 weeks were pooled, because spike-specific TCR depth and breadth did not differ between schedules. Samples from vaccinated people were obtained from the UK trials COV001 and COV002, which included a single-blind randomized controlled phase 2/3 trial of AZD1222 (ChAdOx1 nCoV-19) in healthy adults. For TCRbeta chain sequencing, PBMC samples were collected from trial participants at day 0 and at day 28 after the second dose. The chain is made from TRBV21-1 and TRBJ2-7. TRBV21-1 constitutes a pseudogene. The sequence was collected from an adult who received the AZD1222 COVID-19 vaccine. The sequencing used peripheral blood, collected 28 days after the second AZD1222 dose. The sequenced DNA: TGTGCCAGCAGCACCTCGGAAGGGGAGATGACCTACGAGCAGTACTTC. This sequence encodes CASSTSEGEMTYEQYF.